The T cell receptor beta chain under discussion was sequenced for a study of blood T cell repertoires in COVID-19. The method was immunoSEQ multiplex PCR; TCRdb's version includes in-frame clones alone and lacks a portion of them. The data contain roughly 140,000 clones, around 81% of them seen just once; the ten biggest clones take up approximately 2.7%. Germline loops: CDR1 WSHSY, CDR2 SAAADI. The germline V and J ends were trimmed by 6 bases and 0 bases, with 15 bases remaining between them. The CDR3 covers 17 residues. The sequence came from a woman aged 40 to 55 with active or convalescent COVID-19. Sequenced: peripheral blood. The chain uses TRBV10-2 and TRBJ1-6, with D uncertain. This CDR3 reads CASSPDGILSYNSPLHF. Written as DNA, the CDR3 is TGCGCCAGCAGCCCGGACGGGATACTCTCCTATAATTCACCCCTCCACTTT.